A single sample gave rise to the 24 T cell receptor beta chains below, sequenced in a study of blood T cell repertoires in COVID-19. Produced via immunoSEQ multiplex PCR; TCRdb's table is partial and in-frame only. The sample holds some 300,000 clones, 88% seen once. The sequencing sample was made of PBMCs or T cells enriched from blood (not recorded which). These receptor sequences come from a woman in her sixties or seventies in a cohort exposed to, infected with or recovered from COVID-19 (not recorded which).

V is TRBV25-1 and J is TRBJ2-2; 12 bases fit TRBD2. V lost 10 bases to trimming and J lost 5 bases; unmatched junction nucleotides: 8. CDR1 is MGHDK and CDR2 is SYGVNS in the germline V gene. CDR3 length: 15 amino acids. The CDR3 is CATTSGRTITGELFF. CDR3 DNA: TGTGCCACCACTAGCGGGAGGACCATTACCGGGGAGCTGTTTTTT.

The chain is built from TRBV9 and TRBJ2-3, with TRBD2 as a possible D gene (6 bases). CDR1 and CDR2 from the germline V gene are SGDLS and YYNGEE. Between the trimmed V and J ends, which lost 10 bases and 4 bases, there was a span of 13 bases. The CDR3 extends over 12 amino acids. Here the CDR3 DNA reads TGTGCCCGCGGGCGGGAAGCAGATACGCAGTATTTT. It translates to CARGREADTQYF.

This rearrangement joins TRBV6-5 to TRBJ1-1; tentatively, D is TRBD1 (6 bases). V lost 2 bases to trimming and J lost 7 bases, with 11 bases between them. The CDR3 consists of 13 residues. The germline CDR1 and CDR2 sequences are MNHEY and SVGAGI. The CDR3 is CASSYADSVEAFF. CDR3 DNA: TGTGCCAGCAGTTACGCGGACAGCGTTGAAGCTTTCTTT.

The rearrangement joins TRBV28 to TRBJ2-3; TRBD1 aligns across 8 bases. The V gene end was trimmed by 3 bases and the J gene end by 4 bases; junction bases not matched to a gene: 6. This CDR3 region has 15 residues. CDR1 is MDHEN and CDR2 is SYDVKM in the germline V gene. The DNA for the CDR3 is TGTGCCAGCAGTTTGGGTGGACAGGGAGCAGATACGCAGTATTTT. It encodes CASSLGGQGADTQYF. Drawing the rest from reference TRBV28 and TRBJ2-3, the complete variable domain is DVKVTQSSRYLVKRTGEKVFLECVQDMDHENMFWYRQDPGLGLRLIYFSYDVKMKEKGDIPEGYSVSREKKERFSLILESASTNQTSMYLCASSLGGQGADTQYFGPGTRLTVL.

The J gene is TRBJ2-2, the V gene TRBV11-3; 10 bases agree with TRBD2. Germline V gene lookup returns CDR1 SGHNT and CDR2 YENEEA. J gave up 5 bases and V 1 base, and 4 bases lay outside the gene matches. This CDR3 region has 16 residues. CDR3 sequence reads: CASSLATAGGTGELFF. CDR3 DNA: TGTGCCAGCAGCTTAGCTACAGCGGGGGGGACCGGGGAGCTGTTTTTT.

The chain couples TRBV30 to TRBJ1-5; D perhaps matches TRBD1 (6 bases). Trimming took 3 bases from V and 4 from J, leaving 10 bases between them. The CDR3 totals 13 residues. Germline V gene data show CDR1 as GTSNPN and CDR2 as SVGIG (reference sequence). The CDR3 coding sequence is TGTGCCTGGAGCGGACAGTTGAATCAGCCCCAGCATTTT. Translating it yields CAWSGQLNQPQHF. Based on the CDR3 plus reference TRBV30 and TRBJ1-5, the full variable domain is SQTIHQWPATLVQPVGSPLSLECTVEGTSNPNLYWYRQAAGRGLQLLFYSVGIGQISSEVPQNLSASRPQDRQFILSSKKLLLSDSGFYLCAWSGQLNQPQHFGDGTRLSIL.

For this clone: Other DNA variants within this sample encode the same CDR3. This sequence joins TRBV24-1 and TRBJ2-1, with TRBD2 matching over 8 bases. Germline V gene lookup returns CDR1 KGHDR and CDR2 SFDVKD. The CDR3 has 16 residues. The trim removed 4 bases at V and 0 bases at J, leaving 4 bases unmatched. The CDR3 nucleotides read TGTGCCACCAGTGACTCAAGCGGGAGCTCCTACAATGAGCAGTTCTTC. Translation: CATSDSSGSSYNEQFF.

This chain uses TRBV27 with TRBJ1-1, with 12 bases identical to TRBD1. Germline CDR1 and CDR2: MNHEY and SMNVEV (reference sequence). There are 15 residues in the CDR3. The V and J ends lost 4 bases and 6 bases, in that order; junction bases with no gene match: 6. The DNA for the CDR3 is TGTGCCAGCAGTTCGCCGGGACAGGGGGCACCTGAAGCTTTCTTT. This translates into CASSSPGQGAPEAFF.

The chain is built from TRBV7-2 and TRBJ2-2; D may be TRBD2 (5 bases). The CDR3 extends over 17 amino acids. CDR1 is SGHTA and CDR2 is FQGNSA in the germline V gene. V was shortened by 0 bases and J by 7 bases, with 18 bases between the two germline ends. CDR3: CASSLANSREYGGELFF. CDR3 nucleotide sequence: TGTGCCAGCAGCTTAGCGAATTCGAGGGAGTATGGCGGGGAGCTGTTTTTT.

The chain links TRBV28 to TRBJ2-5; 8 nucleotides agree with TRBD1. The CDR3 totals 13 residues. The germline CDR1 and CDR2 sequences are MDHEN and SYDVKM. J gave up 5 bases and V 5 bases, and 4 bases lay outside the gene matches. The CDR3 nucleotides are TGTGCCAGCAGTCTTGACAGGGGTGAGACCCAGTACTTC. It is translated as CASSLDRGETQYF.

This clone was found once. As DNA, the CDR3 is TGTGCCAGTAGTCCGGGGACAGTGGAGGATACGCAGTATTTT. It encodes CASSPGTVEDTQYF. The chain uses TRBV19 and TRBJ2-3; 7 bases are shared with TRBD1. This CDR3 comprises 14 residues. V lost 5 bases and J lost 6; bases outside the gene matches: 8. CDR1 is LNHDA, CDR2 SQIVND, per germline (reference sequence).

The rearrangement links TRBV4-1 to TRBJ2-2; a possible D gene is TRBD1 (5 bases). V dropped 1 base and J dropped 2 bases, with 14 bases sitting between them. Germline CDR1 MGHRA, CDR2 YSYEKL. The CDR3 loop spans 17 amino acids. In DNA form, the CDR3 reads TGCGCCAGCAGCCAAGTCACCATGCAGGGTAACACCGGGGAGCTGTTTTTT. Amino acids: CASSQVTMQGNTGELFF.

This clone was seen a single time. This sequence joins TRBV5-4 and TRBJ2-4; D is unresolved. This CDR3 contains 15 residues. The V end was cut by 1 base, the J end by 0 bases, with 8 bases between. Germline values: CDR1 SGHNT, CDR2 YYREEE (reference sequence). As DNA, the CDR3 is TGTGCCAGCAGCTTGTGGCAGGTAGCCAAAAACATTCAGTACTTC. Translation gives CASSLWQVAKNIQYF.

The CDR3 DNA is TGCGCCAGCACCCAAGGGACTAGCCCTAGCACAGATACGCAGTATTTT. Encoded protein: CASTQGTSPSTDTQYF. The chain is built from TRBV5-1 and TRBJ2-3; TRBD2 matches at 9 bases. Germline V gene sequence: CDR1 SGHRS, CDR2 YFSETQ. The CDR3 length is 16 residues. V lost 6 bases to trimming and J lost 0 bases; unmatched junction nucleotides: 8.

For the CDR3, the DNA is TGTGCCAGCAGCAACTTCAAAACAGGGAAGGGTGAAAAACTGTTTTTT. Encoded protein: CASSNFKTGKGEKLFF. The chain combines TRBV21-1 with TRBJ1-4; the D call of TRBD1 is as the table states it, not checked on the DNA. TRBV21-1 is a documented pseudogene. The CDR3 extends over 16 amino acids.

This CDR3 reads CASSSPGLARNTQYF. DNA of the CDR3: TGTGCCAGCAGTTCCCCGGGACTAGCGAGGAATACGCAGTATTTT. J is TRBJ2-3 and V is TRBV6-2 or TRBV6-3; 10 bases fit TRBD2. This CDR3 region has 15 residues. V lost 4 bases to trimming and J lost 7 bases; unmatched junction nucleotides: 8. CDR1 MNHEY and CDR2 SVGEGT come from the germline V gene.

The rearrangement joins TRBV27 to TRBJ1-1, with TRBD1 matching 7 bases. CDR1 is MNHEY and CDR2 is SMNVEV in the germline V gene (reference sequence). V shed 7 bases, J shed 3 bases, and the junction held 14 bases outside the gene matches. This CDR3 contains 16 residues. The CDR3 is CASIRGQGGADTEAFF. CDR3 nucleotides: TGTGCCAGCATCCGAGGCCAAGGGGGCGCGGACACTGAAGCTTTCTTT.

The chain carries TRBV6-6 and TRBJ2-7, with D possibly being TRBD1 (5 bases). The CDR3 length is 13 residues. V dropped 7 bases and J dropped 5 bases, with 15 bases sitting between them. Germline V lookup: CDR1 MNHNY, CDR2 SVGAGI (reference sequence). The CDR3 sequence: CASKEAGSHEQYF. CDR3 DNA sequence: TGTGCCAGCAAGGAAGCAGGGTCCCACGAGCAGTACTTC.

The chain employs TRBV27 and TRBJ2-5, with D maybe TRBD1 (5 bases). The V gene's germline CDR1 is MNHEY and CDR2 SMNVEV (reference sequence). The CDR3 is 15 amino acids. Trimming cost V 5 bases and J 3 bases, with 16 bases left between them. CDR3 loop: CASSPRDRREETQYF. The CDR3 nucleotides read TGTGCCAGCAGTCCCCGCGACCGCAGGGAAGAGACCCAGTACTTC.

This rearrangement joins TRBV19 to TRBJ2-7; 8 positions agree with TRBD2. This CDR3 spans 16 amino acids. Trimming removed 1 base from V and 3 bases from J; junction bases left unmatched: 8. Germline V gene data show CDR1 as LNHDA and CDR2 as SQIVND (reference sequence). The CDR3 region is CASSIGGTSSHYEQYF. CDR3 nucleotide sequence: TGTGCCAGTAGTATAGGAGGGACTAGTTCACACTACGAGCAGTACTTC.

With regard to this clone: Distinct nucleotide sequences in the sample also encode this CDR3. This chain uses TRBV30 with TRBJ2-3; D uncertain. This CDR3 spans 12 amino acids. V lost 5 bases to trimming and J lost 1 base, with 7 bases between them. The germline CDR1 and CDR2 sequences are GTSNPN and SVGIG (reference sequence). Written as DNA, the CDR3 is TGTGCCTGGGGACCAGGCACAGATACGCAGTATTTT. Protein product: CAWGPGTDTQYF.

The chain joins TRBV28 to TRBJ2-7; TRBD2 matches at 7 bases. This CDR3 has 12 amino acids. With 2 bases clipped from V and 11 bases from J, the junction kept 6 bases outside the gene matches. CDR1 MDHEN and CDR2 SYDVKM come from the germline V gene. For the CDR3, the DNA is TGTGCCAGCAGTTTAGTGGCGGGAGAGGAGTACTTC. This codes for CASSLVAGEEYF.

CDR3 region: CATSRGDRGQETQYF. For the CDR3, the DNA is TGTGCCACCAGCAGAGGAGACAGGGGCCAAGAGACCCAGTACTTC. This chain uses TRBV15 with TRBJ2-5, with TRBD1 matching over 8 bases. V was pared by 1 base and J by 1 base, with 2 bases of the junction left unmatched. Germline CDR1 is LNHNV and CDR2 is YYDKDF (reference sequence). CDR3 length: 15 amino acids.

The CDR3 is CSVESITSGVVNEQFF. In nucleotides, the CDR3 is TGCAGCGTTGAATCAATCACTAGCGGGGTGGTCAATGAGCAGTTCTTC. The chain uses TRBV29-1 and TRBJ2-1; the match to TRBD2 covers 10 bases. Germline V CDR1 and CDR2: SQVTM, ANQGSEA. There are 16 residues in the CDR3. J was trimmed by 6 bases and V by 2 bases; bases with no gene match: 10.